This TCR beta chain comes out of a study of control samples from healthy donors and cancer patients. Germline CDR1 SGDLS, CDR2 YYNGEE. The CDR3 runs 12 residues. Between the trimmed V and J ends, which lost 1 base and 8 bases, there was a span of 9 bases. TCRdb's table, derived via immunoSEQ multiplex PCR, lists solely in-frame clones and lacks some. The table lists 150,000 to 200,000 clones, around 90% of them singletons, with 9.5% to 15% in the top ten. A single count supports this clone. The sample consisted of blood. This sequence was found in a young man in good health. The chain uses TRBV9 and TRBJ1-2; tentatively, D is TRBD1 (5 bases). The CDR3 reads CASSVRDGGYTF. Here the CDR3 DNA reads TGTGCCAGCAGCGTACGGGACGGCGGCTACACCTTC.